The rows below give T cell receptor beta chains drawn from one sample of a study of fetal regulatory T cell absence and autoimmunity. Repertoires were generated with immunoSEQ multiplex PCR, while TCRdb's copy carries only in-frame clones and drops some. Of approximately 46,000 clones in the sample, about four fifths were seen once. Sequencing was performed on cord blood. The source is a newborn boy with IPEX syndrome. Each CDR3 is given with its conserved first and last residue. The order of the fields is J gene, D gene, V gene, clone size, CDR3 protein, CDR3 DNA. A D gene is named only where the DNA matches it firmly. Part of the rows lack a size; the others show once, few, many or a class for expanded clones.

J gene: TRBJ2-5; D gene: NA; V gene: TRBV4-1; clone size: NA; CDR3 protein: CASSQDQKTQYF; CDR3 DNA: TGCGCCAGCAGCCAAGATCAGAAAACCCAGTACTTC
J gene: TRBJ2-7; D gene: TRBD1; V gene: TRBV6-5; clone size: few; CDR3 protein: CASSYQGAGSYEQYF; CDR3 DNA: TGTGCCAGCAGTTACCAGGGGGCGGGGTCCTACGAGCAGTACTTC
J gene: TRBJ2-1; D gene: NA; V gene: TRBV2; clone size: NA; CDR3 protein: CASSDTGWGNEQFF; CDR3 DNA: TGTGCCAGCAGTGATACAGGGTGGGGAAATGAGCAGTTCTTC
J gene: TRBJ2-3; D gene: TRBD2; V gene: TRBV25-1; clone size: NA; CDR3 protein: CASSEKGLAGGQADTQYF; CDR3 DNA: TGTGCCAGCAGTGAGAAGGGACTAGCGGGGGGACAAGCAGATACGCAGTATTTT
J gene: TRBJ2-1; D gene: TRBD2; V gene: TRBV5-4; clone size: few; CDR3 protein: CASSPRGGRGQFF; CDR3 DNA: TGTGCCAGCAGCCCGAGGGGAGGGAGGGGGCAGTTCTTC
J gene: TRBJ2-7; D gene: NA; V gene: TRBV4-3; clone size: once; CDR3 protein: CASSQEAGSSLEQYF; CDR3 DNA: TGCGCCAGCAGCCAAGAGGCGGGGTCCTCTCTCGAGCAGTACTTC
J gene: TRBJ2-2; D gene: TRBD1; V gene: TRBV19; clone size: NA; CDR3 protein: CASSIETGGGAPNTGELFF; CDR3 DNA: TGTGCCAGTAGTATAGAAACAGGGGGCGGTGCCCCGAACACCGGGGAGCTGTTTTTT
J gene: TRBJ2-3; D gene: TRBD2; V gene: TRBV7-6; clone size: NA; CDR3 protein: CASSLRSGGVDTQYF; CDR3 DNA: TGTGCCAGCAGCTTACGTAGCGGGGGGGTGGATACGCAGTATTTT
J gene: TRBJ1-1; D gene: NA; V gene: TRBV11-3; clone size: NA; CDR3 protein: CASSFQGFMNTEAFF; CDR3 DNA: TGTGCCAGCAGCTTCCAGGGGTTTATGAACACTGAAGCTTTCTTT
J gene: TRBJ1-4; D gene: TRBD1; V gene: TRBV6-1; clone size: few; CDR3 protein: CASGGQGDELFF; CDR3 DNA: TGTGCCAGCGGCGGACAGGGGGACGAGCTGTTTTTT
J gene: TRBJ1-2; D gene: NA; V gene: TRBV27; clone size: NA; CDR3 protein: CASSLSKPPTYGYTF; CDR3 DNA: TGTGCCAGCAGTTTATCGAAACCCCCCACCTATGGCTACACCTTC
J gene: TRBJ2-7; D gene: TRBD2; V gene: TRBV5-1; clone size: NA; CDR3 protein: CASSLALAGGPPSYEQYF; CDR3 DNA: TGCGCCAGCAGCCTGGCGCTAGCGGGAGGCCCGCCTTCCTACGAGCAGTACTTC
J gene: TRBJ2-7; D gene: NA; V gene: TRBV5-1; clone size: NA; CDR3 protein: CASSWDGSYEQYF; CDR3 DNA: TGCGCCAGCAGCTGGGACGGATCCTACGAGCAGTACTTC
J gene: TRBJ1-1; D gene: NA; V gene: TRBV6-5; clone size: NA; CDR3 protein: CASRFIRGGATEAFF; CDR3 DNA: TGTGCCAGCAGATTTATCAGGGGCGGTGCCACTGAAGCTTTCTTT
J gene: TRBJ2-1; D gene: NA; V gene: TRBV27; clone size: NA; CDR3 protein: CASSFGGKLNEQFF; CDR3 DNA: TGTGCCAGCAGTTTCGGCGGGAAACTGAATGAGCAGTTCTTC
J gene: TRBJ1-2; D gene: NA; V gene: TRBV11-2; clone size: NA; CDR3 protein: CASRPVGASNYGYTF; CDR3 DNA: TGTGCCAGCAGGCCTGTGGGGGCCTCTAACTATGGCTACACCTTC
J gene: TRBJ2-7; D gene: TRBD2; V gene: TRBV27; clone size: NA; CDR3 protein: CASSLGGSRYEQYF; CDR3 DNA: TGTGCCAGCAGTTTAGGCGGGAGTAGGTACGAGCAGTACTTC
J gene: TRBJ2-1; D gene: NA; V gene: TRBV7-2; clone size: NA; CDR3 protein: CASSLGSGGPHNEQFF; CDR3 DNA: TGTGCCAGCAGCTTAGGATCCGGGGGGCCTCACAATGAGCAGTTCTTC
J gene: TRBJ2-2; D gene: TRBD2; V gene: TRBV11-3; clone size: NA; CDR3 protein: CASSSTRTSEYTGELFF; CDR3 DNA: TGTGCCAGCAGCTCGACAAGGACTAGCGAGTACACCGGGGAGCTGTTTTTT
J gene: TRBJ1-2; D gene: NA; V gene: TRBV2; clone size: few; CDR3 protein: CASRRTPGYGYTF; CDR3 DNA: TGTGCCAGCAGGAGGACCCCCGGCTATGGCTACACCTTC
J gene: TRBJ2-1; D gene: NA; V gene: TRBV5-1; clone size: NA; CDR3 protein: CASSLGSYREQFF; CDR3 DNA: TGCGCCAGCAGCTTGGGTTCGTATCGCGAGCAGTTCTTC
J gene: TRBJ1-5; D gene: NA; V gene: TRBV12-5; clone size: NA; CDR3 protein: CASGDSNQPQHF; CDR3 DNA: TGTGCTAGTGGGGACAGCAATCAGCCCCAGCATTTT
J gene: TRBJ1-4; D gene: NA; V gene: TRBV9; clone size: NA; CDR3 protein: CASSVGGGLNEKLFF; CDR3 DNA: TGTGCCAGCAGCGTAGGCGGAGGGCTTAATGAAAAACTGTTTTTT
J gene: TRBJ2-7; D gene: TRBD1; V gene: TRBV2; clone size: NA; CDR3 protein: CASWTGGYEQYF; CDR3 DNA: TGTGCCAGTTGGACAGGGGGCTACGAGCAGTACTTC
J gene: TRBJ2-1; D gene: TRBD2; V gene: TRBV15; clone size: NA; CDR3 protein: CATSRAPGLAYNEQFF; CDR3 DNA: TGTGCCACCAGCAGAGCCCCGGGACTAGCCTACAATGAGCAGTTCTTC
J gene: TRBJ2-7; D gene: TRBD2; V gene: TRBV5-1; clone size: NA; CDR3 protein: CASSLTIAGGPGEQYF; CDR3 DNA: TGCGCCAGCAGCTTGACCATAGCGGGAGGGCCCGGGGAGCAGTACTTC
J gene: TRBJ2-1; D gene: NA; V gene: TRBV27; clone size: NA; CDR3 protein: CASRDLLGNEQFF; CDR3 DNA: TGTGCCAGCAGAGACCTCCTCGGCAATGAGCAGTTCTTC